This T cell receptor (beta chain) was sequenced for a study of blood T cell repertoires in COVID-19 (dated by TCRdb to 2018 to 2020). Background on the whole study: Collaborator samples came from the United States, Italy and Spain and covered acute and convalescent phases of COVID-19. The material from the prospective study consisted of cDNA or gDNA derived from T cells, B-cell-depleted T cells, or PBMCs. Deeply sampled blood TCRbeta repertoires from subjects exposed to, actively infected with, or recovered from COVID-19 were included in the dataset. The repertoires were made available in a free public database intended to serve as a resource for research on the immune response to SARS-CoV-2. The samples were drawn from the first 160 participants of the ongoing ImmuneRACE study and from 1,254 subjects provided by 6 global collaborators. The sample metadata nearly always contained a de-identified subject ID, COVID-19 status, age in years and sex. HLA class I and class II types, where available, came from metadata supplied by the sample provider rather than from assay-based typing.

Broad study findings and their caveats: The amount of clinical and demographic metadata varied by source and participant and was provided uncurated.

The immunoSEQ Assay, a bias-controlled multiplex PCR, was used to amplify TCRbeta CDR3 regions from genomic DNA. In the authors' own workflow: Nucleated cell counts per sample were estimated from amplification of reference gene primers within the assay. To quantify the absolute abundance of each unique TCRbeta CDR3 rearrangement, sequence reads were collapsed and filtered. For each sample, productive Simpson clonality was calculated as the square root of Simpson's diversity index across productive rearrangements. The source is immuneACCESS, and TCRdb retained only in-frame sequences with V and J called. Part of the clones is not carried over; for the studies checked, unresolved V genes explain less than half of this, and the remainder is unexplained. That table furnishes V, J and clone size, whereas the DNA furnished D and trimming. The sample table shows approximately 170,000 clones, and around nine tenths are seen once. The ten largest clones capture approximately 1.1% of the sample.

Each collaborating institution followed its own protocols to collect whole blood in K2EDTA tubes. Collaborator samples were shipped for TCRbeta analysis as frozen whole blood, isolated PBMCs, or DNA extracted from either sample type. The CDR3 runs 15 residues from the cysteine to the phenylalanine. Only the CDR3 part of the read is kept: 45 bases, read in frame from the first base. A distance of 15 bases separates the germline ends of V and J, which lose 4 bases and 4 bases respectively. The germline V gene specifies SGHRS as CDR1 and YFSETQ as CDR2. As concerns this clone: Its antigen is not yet known. Base qualities were left out, and no much larger clone turns up one base away.

The sample consisted of peripheral blood. The sequence was obtained from a man younger than 40 with acute or convalescent COVID-19. The sequence is built from TRBV5-1 and TRBJ2-1; TRBD2 is possibly the D segment (6 matching bases). Here the CDR3 is given as CASSQGTSTYNEQFF. Here is the DNA: TGCGCCAGCAGCCAAGGGACTTCCACGTACAATGAGCAGTTCTTC.